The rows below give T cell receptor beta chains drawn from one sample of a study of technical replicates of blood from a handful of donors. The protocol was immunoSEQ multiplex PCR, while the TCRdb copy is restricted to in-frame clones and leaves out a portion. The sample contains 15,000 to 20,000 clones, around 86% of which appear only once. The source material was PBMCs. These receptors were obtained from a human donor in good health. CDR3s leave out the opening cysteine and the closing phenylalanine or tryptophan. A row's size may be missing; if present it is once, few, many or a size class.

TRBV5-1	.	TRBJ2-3	ASSLGASGTTDTQY
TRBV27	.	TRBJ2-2	ASSFLSFGAAGELF
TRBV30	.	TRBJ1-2	AWNPGQGYGYT
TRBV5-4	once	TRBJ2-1	ASSPRFGRAGGNEQF
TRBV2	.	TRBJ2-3	ASRTDSGSSDTQY
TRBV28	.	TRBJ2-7	ASSLPEGAYEQY
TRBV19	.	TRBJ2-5	ASGPGLAGYQETQY
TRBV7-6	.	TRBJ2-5	ASSFSYQETQY
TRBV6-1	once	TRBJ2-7	ASSENAGPTWAGYEQY
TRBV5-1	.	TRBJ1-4	ASSPKTGSNEKLF
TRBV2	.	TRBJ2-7	ASILGVAGDREQY
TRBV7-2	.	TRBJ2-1	ASSRGLAAYNEQF
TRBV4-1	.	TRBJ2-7	ASSQDTGLDEQY
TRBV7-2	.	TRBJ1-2	ASSLEGIYGYT
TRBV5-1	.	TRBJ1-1	ASSLVTTMNTEAF
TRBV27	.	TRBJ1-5	ASSRGRQPQH
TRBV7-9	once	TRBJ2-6	ASSRQTAAFSGANVLT
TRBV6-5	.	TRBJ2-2	ASSYLTQYTGELF
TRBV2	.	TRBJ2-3	ASSRDRGRTDTQY
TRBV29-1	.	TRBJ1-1	SARQGQRTEAF
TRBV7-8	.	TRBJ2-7	ASSLLPGPSYEQY
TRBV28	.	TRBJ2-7	ASSPPEGYYEQY
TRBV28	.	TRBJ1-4	ASSFGGLGTNEKLF
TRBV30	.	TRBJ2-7	AWSVWQYEQY
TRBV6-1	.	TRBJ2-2	ASSEAGGSNTGELF
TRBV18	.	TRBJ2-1	ASSPSGKVNEQF
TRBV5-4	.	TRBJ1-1	ASSHGALNTEAF
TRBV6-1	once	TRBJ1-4	ASSEGGGTNEKLF
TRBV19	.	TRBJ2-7	ASSIAGGYEQY